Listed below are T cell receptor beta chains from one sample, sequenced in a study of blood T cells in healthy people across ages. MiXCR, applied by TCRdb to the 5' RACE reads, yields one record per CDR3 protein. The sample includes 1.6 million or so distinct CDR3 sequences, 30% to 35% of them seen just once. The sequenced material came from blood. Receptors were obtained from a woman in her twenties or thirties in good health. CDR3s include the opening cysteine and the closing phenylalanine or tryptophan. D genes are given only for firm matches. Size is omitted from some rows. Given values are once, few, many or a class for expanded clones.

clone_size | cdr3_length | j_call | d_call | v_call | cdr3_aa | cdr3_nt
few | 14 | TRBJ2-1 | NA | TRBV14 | CASSQEPGYNEQFF | TGTGCCAGCAGCCAAGAACCAGGGTACAATGAGCAGTTCTTC
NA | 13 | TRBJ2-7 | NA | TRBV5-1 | CASSFNQRYEQYF | TGCGCCAGCAGCTTTAACCAACGCTACGAGCAGTACTTC
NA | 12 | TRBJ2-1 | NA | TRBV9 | CAGSPGRNEQFF | TGTGCCGGCAGCCCGGGCAGGAATGAGCAGTTCTTC
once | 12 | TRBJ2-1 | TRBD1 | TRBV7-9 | CASSHTGVEQFF | TGTGCCAGCAGTCATACAGGGGTTGAGCAGTTCTTC
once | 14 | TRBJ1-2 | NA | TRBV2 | CASSTTVNNYGYTF | TGTGCCAGCAGTACAACAGTGAATAACTATGGCTACACCTTC
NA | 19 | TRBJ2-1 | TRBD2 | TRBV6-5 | CASSYSGLAGALRNNEQFF | TGTGCCAGCAGTTACTCGGGACTAGCGGGAGCCCTAAGAAACAATGAGCAGTTCTTC
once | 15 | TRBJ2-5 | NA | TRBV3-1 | CASSQVGETQETQYF | TGTGCCAGCAGCCAAGTCGGGGAAACCCAAGAGACCCAGTACTTC
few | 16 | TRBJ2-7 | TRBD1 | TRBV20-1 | CSARDLSGQSSYEQYF | TGCAGTGCTAGAGATTTATCGGGACAGAGCTCCTACGAGCAGTACTTC
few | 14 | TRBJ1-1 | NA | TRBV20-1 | CSAPQGLKSTEAFF | TGCAGTGCACCACAGGGTCTGAAAAGCACTGAAGCTTTCTTT
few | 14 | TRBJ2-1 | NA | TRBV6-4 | CASSGASGQHAQFF | TGTGCCAGCAGTGGCGCCTCCGGGCAACACGCCCAGTTCTTC
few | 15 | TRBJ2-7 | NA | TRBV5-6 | CASSENTGPSYEQYF | TGTGCCAGCAGCGAAAATACCGGGCCTTCCTACGAGCAGTACTTC
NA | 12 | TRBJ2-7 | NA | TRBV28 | CASKAGVYEQYF | TGTGCCAGCAAGGCGGGTGTGTACGAGCAGTACTTC
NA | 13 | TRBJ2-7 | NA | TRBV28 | CASTSGGTGEQYF | TGTGCCAGCACTTCAGGGGGGACGGGTGAGCAGTACTTC
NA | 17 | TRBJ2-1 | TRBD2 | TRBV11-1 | CASSLEGASGGVHEQFF | TGTGCCAGCAGCTTAGAAGGGGCTAGCGGGGGGGTCCATGAGCAGTTCTTC
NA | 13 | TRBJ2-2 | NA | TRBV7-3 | CASSPGWAGELFF | TGTGCCAGCAGCCCAGGTTGGGCCGGGGAGCTGTTTTTT
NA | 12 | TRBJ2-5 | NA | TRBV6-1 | CASTRTAETQYF | TGTGCCAGCACGCGGACAGCCGAGACCCAGTACTTC
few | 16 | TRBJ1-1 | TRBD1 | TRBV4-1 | CASSHLAGTGDSEAFF | TGCGCCAGCAGCCATCTTGCCGGGACAGGGGATTCTGAAGCTTTCTTT
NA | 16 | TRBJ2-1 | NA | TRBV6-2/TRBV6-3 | CASSYERLGAYNEQFF | TGTGCCAGCAGTTACGAGCGCCTCGGGGCCTACAATGAGCAGTTCTTC
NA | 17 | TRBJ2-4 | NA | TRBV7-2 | CASSFSGTLGAKNIQYF | TGTGCCAGCAGCTTCTCCGGGACCCTGGGAGCCAAAAACATTCAGTACTTC
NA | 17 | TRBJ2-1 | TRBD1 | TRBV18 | CASSPPDREWGVDEQFF | TGTGCCAGCTCACCACCGGACAGGGAATGGGGGGTTGATGAGCAGTTCTTC
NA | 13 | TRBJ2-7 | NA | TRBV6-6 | CASRWGTSYEQYF | TGTGCCAGCAGATGGGGGACATCCTACGAGCAGTACTTC
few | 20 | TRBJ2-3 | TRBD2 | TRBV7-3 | CASSLIVGTSGRAITDTQYF | TGTGCCAGCAGCTTAATCGTAGGGACTAGCGGGAGGGCCATCACAGATACGCAGTATTTT
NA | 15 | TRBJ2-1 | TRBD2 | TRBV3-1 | CASSTLAGGPNEQFF | TGTGCCAGCAGCACCCTAGCGGGGGGGCCGAATGAGCAGTTCTTC
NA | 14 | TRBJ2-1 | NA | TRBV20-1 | CSVDGASSYNEQFF | TGCAGTGTCGACGGGGCGAGCTCCTACAATGAGCAGTTCTTC
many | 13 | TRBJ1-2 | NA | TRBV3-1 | CASSQGQAYGYTF | TGTGCCAGCAGCCAAGGACAAGCCTATGGCTACACCTTC
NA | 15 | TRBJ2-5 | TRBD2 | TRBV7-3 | CASSSTSGSQETQYF | TGTGCCAGCAGCTCGACTAGCGGGTCACAAGAGACCCAGTACTTC
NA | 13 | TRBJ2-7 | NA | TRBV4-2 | CASSQSGVYEQYF | TGTGCCAGCAGCCAAAGCGGTGTCTACGAGCAGTACTTC
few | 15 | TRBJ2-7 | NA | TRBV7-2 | CASSLGQVVGYEQYF | TGTGCCAGCAGCTTAGGACAGGTCGTAGGGTACGAGCAGTACTTC
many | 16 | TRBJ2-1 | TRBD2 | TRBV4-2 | CASSLGLAGGGNEQFF | TGTGCCAGCAGCCTTGGACTAGCGGGAGGGGGGAATGAGCAGTTCTTC
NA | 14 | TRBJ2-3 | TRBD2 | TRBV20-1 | CSTRVSGGTDTQYF | TGCAGTACTAGAGTGAGCGGGGGCACAGATACGCAGTATTTT
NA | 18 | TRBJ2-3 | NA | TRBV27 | CASSEPGDIKHSTDTQYF | TGTGCCAGCAGTGAGCCAGGGGACATCAAGCACAGCACAGATACGCAGTATTTT
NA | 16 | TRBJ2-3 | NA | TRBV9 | CASSVESGRGTDTQYF | TGTGCCAGCAGCGTAGAGAGCGGGCGGGGCACAGATACGCAGTATTTT
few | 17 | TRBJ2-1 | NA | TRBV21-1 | CASSKGPCRGPYNEQFF | TGTGCCAGCAGCAAAGGCCCCTGTAGAGGACCCTACAATGAGCAGTTCTTC